These T cell receptor beta chains were read from a single sample in a study of T cells in Graves' hyperthyroidism and ophthalmopathy. TCRdb reprocessed the multiplex PCR reads via MiXCR and lists one record per CDR3 protein. The repertoire holds approximately 210,000 distinct CDR3 sequences, with approximately 17% as singletons. What was sequenced was blood. The receptor set was obtained from a man aged 45-60 years with Graves' hyperthyroidism. The CDR3 runs from the conserved cysteine through the conserved F or W. Fields, in order: clone size, V gene, J gene, D gene, CDR3 protein, CDR3 DNA. D genes are given only for firm matches. Clone size is stated in some rows and not others, as once, few, many or a class when expanded.

few	TRBV19	TRBJ1-2	-	CASSIPDGNYGYTF	TGTGCCAGTAGTATCCCCGACGGTAACTATGGCTACACCTTC
many	TRBV27	TRBJ1-4	TRBD1	CASSPWDRPNEKLFF	TGTGCCAGCAGTCCCTGGGACAGACCTAATGAAAAACTGTTTTTT
many	TRBV7-9	TRBJ2-1	-	CASSFPSATNEQFF	TGTGCCAGCAGCTTTCCTAGCGCCACAAATGAGCAGTTCTTC
many	TRBV28	TRBJ2-1	-	CASRGTGTYNEQFF	TGTGCCAGCAGAGGAACAGGGACCTACAATGAGCAGTTCTTC
many	TRBV7-3	TRBJ2-3	TRBD2	CASSLTPGLAGEDTQYF	TGTGCCAGCAGCTTAACGCCAGGACTAGCGGGAGAAGATACGCAGTATTTT
many	TRBV12-3/TRBV12-4	TRBJ2-5	-	CASTSPSRAERETQYF	TGTGCCAGCACCTCCCCCTCTCGGGCGGAGCGAGAGACCCAGTACTTC
once	TRBV28	TRBJ2-5	-	CASSFPSRGETQYF	TGTGCCAGCAGTTTCCCGTCGAGGGGAGAGACCCAGTACTTC
many	TRBV28	TRBJ2-2	-	CASSGRGHTGELFF	TGTGCCAGCAGTGGGAGAGGGCACACCGGGGAGCTGTTTTTT
many	TRBV27	TRBJ2-7	TRBD1	CASSLSRDRGRTREQYF	TGTGCCAGCAGTTTATCCAGGGACAGGGGGCGAACTCGGGAGCAGTACTTC
-	TRBV6-2/TRBV6-3	TRBJ2-6	-	CASSYSEGSGANVLTF	TGTGCCAGCAGTTACTCAGAGGGCTCTGGGGCCAACGTCCTGACTTTC
many	TRBV3-1	TRBJ1-6	-	CASSQARGSPLHF	TGTGCCAGCAGCCAAGCCAGGGGTTCACCCCTCCACTTT
-	TRBV20-1	TRBJ2-1	TRBD2	CSARGQAGDSYNEQFF	TGCAGTGCTAGAGGTCAAGCGGGGGACTCCTACAATGAGCAGTTCTTC
many	TRBV5-1	TRBJ2-7	-	CASSPGLRSGYEQYF	TGCGCCAGCAGCCCGGGACTCCGTTCGGGCTACGAGCAGTACTTC
few	TRBV7-2	TRBJ1-3	-	CASSPGWRGSRGNTIYF	TGTGCCAGCAGCCCCGGGTGGAGGGGATCTAGGGGAAACACCATATATTTT
few	TRBV6-2/TRBV6-3	TRBJ1-5	-	CASSYPTDSNQPQHF	TGTGCCAGCAGCTATCCGACAGATAGCAATCAGCCCCAGCATTTT
many	TRBV28	TRBJ2-1	TRBD2	CASSGSSYNEQFF	TGTGCCAGTAGCGGGAGCTCCTACAATGAGCAGTTCTTC
few	TRBV10-3	TRBJ2-7	-	CAISDSGIPYEQYF	TGTGCCATCAGTGATTCAGGGATCCCCTACGAGCAGTACTTC
few	TRBV29-1	TRBJ2-5	TRBD1	CSVDRGPGDETQYF	TGCAGCGTTGACAGGGGGCCAGGGGACGAGACCCAGTACTTC
few	TRBV5-1	TRBJ2-7	-	CASSLFDEQYF	TGCGCCAGCAGCTTATTCGACGAGCAGTACTTC
-	TRBV20-1	TRBJ2-2	-	CSANREPNTGELFF	TGCAGTGCCAACAGGGAACCGAACACCGGGGAGCTGTTTTTT
-	TRBV15	TRBJ1-1	TRBD1	CATSSRDRERAFF	TGTGCCACCAGCAGTAGAGACAGGGAGAGAGCTTTCTTT
-	TRBV11-2	TRBJ2-1	TRBD2	CASSSYKGREGPWNEQFF	TGTGCCAGCAGCTCCTACAAGGGACGGGAGGGCCCGTGGAATGAGCAGTTCTTC
-	TRBV30	TRBJ2-2	-	CAWSESLGRGGTGELFF	TGTGCCTGGAGTGAGAGTTTGGGCAGGGGTGGGACCGGGGAGCTGTTTTTT
many	TRBV5-8	TRBJ1-1	-	CASSPPLSGPTTEAFF	TGTGCCAGCAGCCCCCCCTTATCCGGACCGACGACTGAAGCTTTCTTT